The 12 T cell receptor beta chains below were found in one sample sequenced in a study of blood T cells in healthy people across ages. Alongside a J-beta primer mix, a sample-barcoded 5' primer served in a second PCR lasting about 7 to 11 cycles. TCRdb redid the calling of the 5' RACE reads with MiXCR, one entry per CDR3 protein. This table holds fewer than 950,000 distinct CDR3 sequences, 35% to 40% found once. Sequencing input: blood. These receptors were collected from a man in his late teens or twenties in good health.

The gene calls are TRBV15 and TRBJ2-2; D remains ambiguous. The V gene's germline CDR1 is LNHNV and CDR2 YYDKDF (reference sequence). Trimming removed 5 bases at V and 1 base at J, with 8 bases between. The CDR3 has 14 amino acids. Here the CDR3 DNA reads TGTGCCACCAGCTTTTCGGAGAACACCGGGGAGCTGTTTTTT. It translates to CATSFSENTGELFF.

The chain employs TRBV5-1 and TRBJ1-2; D gene uncertain. The CDR3 covers 16 residues. CDR1 and CDR2 from the germline V gene are SGHRS and YFSETQ. Trimming left V 4 bases short and J 5 bases short, with 21 bases between. DNA for the CDR3: TGCGCCAGCAGCCTGGGAGGGTATGAGGAACCTTATGGCTACACCTTC. This encodes CASSLGGYEEPYGYTF.

With respect to this clonotype: A read error may be the cause here, since a much bigger clone is one base away. The chain uses TRBV12-3 or TRBV12-4 and TRBJ2-3; D is undetermined. The CDR3 contains 12 residues. CDR3 nucleotides: TGTGCCAGCATTTTATCAGGCAAGACGCAGTATTTT. It is translated as CASILSGKTQYF.

The chain carries TRBV4-2 and TRBJ2-3, with D unclear. From germline, CDR1 is LGHNA and CDR2 YNFKEQ. The CDR3 runs 18 residues. The ends were cut back, 1 base at V and 4 bases at J, with 21 bases in the middle. The CDR3 reads CASSQGQVGRFGADTQYF. CDR3 in DNA: TGTGCCAGCAGCCAAGGTCAGGTGGGTCGTTTCGGCGCAGATACGCAGTATTTT.

This chain connects TRBV5-1 to TRBJ2-3; 9 bases match TRBD1. Germline V lookup: CDR1 SGHRS, CDR2 YFSETQ. CDR3 length: 15 amino acids. The V segment lost 5 bases and the J segment 4 bases; nucleotides outside the gene matches: 8. The CDR3, as DNA: TGCGCCAGCAGTTTAGGACAGGGGAGCTCAGATACGCAGTATTTT. Its translation is CASSLGQGSSDTQYF.

The rearrangement links TRBV20-1 to TRBJ1-2; 10 bases are a match to TRBD1. The CDR3 consists of 15 residues. Germline assignment: CDR1 DFQATT and CDR2 SNEGSKA (reference sequence). Trimming at V came to 3 bases and at J to 5 bases, leaving 9 bases not matched to a gene. The CDR3 nucleotides are TGCAGTGCTAGGACCGGGACAGGGGAATTTTATGGCTACACCTTC. This codes for CSARTGTGEFYGYTF.

The V and J genes are TRBV29-1 and TRBJ1-2, with TRBD1 as a possible D gene (6 bases). The germline V and J ends were trimmed by 0 bases and 2 bases, with 13 bases remaining between them. Germline CDR1 is SQVTM and CDR2 is ANQGSEA. CDR3 size: 15 residues. CDR3 sequence: CSVEERAGGNYGYTF. The CDR3 DNA follows: TGCAGCGTTGAAGAAAGAGCCGGGGGCAACTATGGCTACACCTTC.

This clonotype was found a few times. J is TRBJ2-7 and V is TRBV5-5; a weak D match, TRBD2 (7 bases). The germline CDR1 and CDR2 sequences are SGHKS and YYEKEE (reference sequence). Trimming shortened V by 0 bases and J by 3 bases, and 13 bases separated the two germline ends. The CDR3 is made up of 15 amino acids. The CDR3 coding sequence is TGTGCCAGCAGCTTGGTGGGGGGGACAAGCTACGAGCAGTACTTC. Translated: CASSLVGGTSYEQYF.

The V and J genes are TRBV5-6 and TRBJ2-5; D might be TRBD2 (5 bases). This CDR3 comprises 15 residues. CDR1 SGHDT and CDR2 YYEEEE come from the germline V gene. V lost 5 bases to trimming and J lost 2 bases, with 16 bases between them. The CDR3 loop reads CASRVWGSGQETQYF. Here the CDR3 DNA reads TGTGCCAGCAGAGTCTGGGGTTCGGGGCAAGAGACCCAGTACTTC. Combining the CDR3 with reference TRBV5-6 and TRBJ2-5 gives the whole variable domain DAGVTQSPTHLIKTRGQQVTLRCSPKSGHDTVSWYQQALGQGPQFIFQYYEEEERQRGNFPDRFSGHQFPNYSSELNVNALLLGDSALYLCASRVWGSGQETQYFGPGTRLLVL.

V usage is TRBV20-1 and J usage is TRBJ2-4; D might be TRBD1 (6 bases). The J call may be in error: the DNA end matches TRBJ2-7 better. This CDR3 is 14 amino acids long. Looked up from germline, CDR1 is DFQATT and CDR2 is SNEGSKA (reference sequence). CDR3 sequence reads: CSARDGRGNYEQYF. The CDR3 DNA follows: TGCAGTGCTAGAGATGGCAGGGGAAATTACGAGCAGTACTTC.

V and J are TRBV7-8 and TRBJ2-1, with TRBD2 matching over 8 bases. CDR3 length: 16 residues. Trimming removed 5 bases from V and 4 bases from J; junction bases left unmatched: 10. Germline CDR1 SGHVS, CDR2 FQNEAQ. CDR3 bases: TGTGCCAGCAGCCCGGGGGGGGCTAGCGAATACAATGAGCAGTTCTTC. Residues: CASSPGGASEYNEQFF.

About this clonotype: This may arise from a read error, as a much more abundant clone is one base away. This chain joins TRBV4-1 and TRBJ2-1; the D call may be TRBD1 or TRBD2 (5 bases each). The germline CDR1 and CDR2 sequences are MGHRA and YSYEKL. V dropped 4 bases and J dropped 12 bases, with 13 bases sitting between them. CDR3 length equals 12 residues. The CDR3 DNA is TGCGCCAGCAGCCGTCTGGGGGATCGGCAGTTCTTC. It specifies CASSRLGDRQFF.